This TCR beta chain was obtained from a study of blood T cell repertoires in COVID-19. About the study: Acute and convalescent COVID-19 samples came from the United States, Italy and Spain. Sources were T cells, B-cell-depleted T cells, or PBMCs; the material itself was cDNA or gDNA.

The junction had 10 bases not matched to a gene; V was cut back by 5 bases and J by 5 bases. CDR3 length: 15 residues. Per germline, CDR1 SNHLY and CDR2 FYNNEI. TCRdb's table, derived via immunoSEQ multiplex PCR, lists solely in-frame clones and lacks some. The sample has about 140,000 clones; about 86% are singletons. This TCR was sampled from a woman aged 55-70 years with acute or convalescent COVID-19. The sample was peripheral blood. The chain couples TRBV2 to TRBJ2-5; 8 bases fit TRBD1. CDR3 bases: TGTGCCAGCAGTTATGGACAGGGTTCTTTCGAGACCCAGTACTTC. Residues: CASSYGQGSFETQYF.